This T cell receptor (beta chain) was identified in a study of regulatory T cells in long-lasting Graves disease. Study-wide background: Over 5 years of antithyroid drugs with positive TSH receptor antibodies was taken to mean persistent Graves' disease.

Sample time point: persistent/refractory GD, antithyroid drugs over 5 years with positive TRAb. TCR sequences were obtained from RNA taken from PBMCs. The source of the patients was an endocrinology department in Xi'an, China. Both iRepertoire HTBI primers and Arm-PCR of CDR3 regions were used to build the TCR beta libraries. TCRdb analysed the multiplex PCR reads with MiXCR anew, one entry per CDR3 protein. The sample shows 430,000 or so distinct CDR3 sequences, approximately 22% of them seen only once. Study-level results: Clonotypes that were public and shared totalled around 2,700 in persistent patients versus about 1,000 in new patients. Persistent disease was characterized by preferential usage of TRBV28, TRBJ1-2 and TRBJ2-5.

CDR3 length: 14 residues. Trimming pared 4 bases from V and 2 bases from J, leaving 11 bases between. Germline V CDR1 and CDR2: SNHLY, FYNNEI. This clonotype was observed many times. No antigen is known for it. The material sequenced was peripheral blood mononuclear cells (PBMCs), taken when the disease was refractory, from a patient treated with antithyroid drugs. This chain links TRBV2 with TRBJ2-5; D is possibly TRBD1 or TRBD2 (5 bases each). The clonotype originates from a female donor with Graves disease. CDR3 sequence: CASSAGRQQETQYF. The CDR3 DNA is TGTGCCAGCAGTGCGGGAAGACAGCAAGAGACCCAGTACTTC.